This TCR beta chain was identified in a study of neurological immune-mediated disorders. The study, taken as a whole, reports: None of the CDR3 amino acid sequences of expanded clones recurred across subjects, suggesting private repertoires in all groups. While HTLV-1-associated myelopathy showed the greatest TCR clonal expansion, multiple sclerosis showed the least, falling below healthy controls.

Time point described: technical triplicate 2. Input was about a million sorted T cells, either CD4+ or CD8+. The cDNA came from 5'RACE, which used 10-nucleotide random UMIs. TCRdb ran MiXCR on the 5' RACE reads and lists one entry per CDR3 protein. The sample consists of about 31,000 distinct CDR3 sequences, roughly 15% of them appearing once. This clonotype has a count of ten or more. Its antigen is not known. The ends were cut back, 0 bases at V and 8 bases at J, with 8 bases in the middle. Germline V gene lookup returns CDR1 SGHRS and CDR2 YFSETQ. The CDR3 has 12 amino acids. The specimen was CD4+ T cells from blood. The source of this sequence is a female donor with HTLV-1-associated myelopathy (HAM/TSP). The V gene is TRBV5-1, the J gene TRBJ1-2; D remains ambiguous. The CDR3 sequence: CASSLDLRGYTF. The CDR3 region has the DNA TGCGCCAGCAGCTTGGACCTCAGAGGCTACACCTTC.